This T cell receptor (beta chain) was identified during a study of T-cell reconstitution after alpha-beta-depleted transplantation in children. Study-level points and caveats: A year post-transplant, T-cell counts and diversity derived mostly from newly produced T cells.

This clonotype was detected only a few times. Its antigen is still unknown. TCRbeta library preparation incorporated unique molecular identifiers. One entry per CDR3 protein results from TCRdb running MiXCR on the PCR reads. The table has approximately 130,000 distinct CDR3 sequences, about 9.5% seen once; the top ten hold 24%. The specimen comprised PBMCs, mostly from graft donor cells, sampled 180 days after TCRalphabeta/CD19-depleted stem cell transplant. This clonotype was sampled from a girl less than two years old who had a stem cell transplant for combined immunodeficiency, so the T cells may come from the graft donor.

CDR3 sequence reads: CASSSGPGPQETQYF. The CDR3 region has the DNA TGCGCCAGCAGCTCCGGGCCGGGGCCCCAAGAGACCCAGTACTTC. The chain recombines TRBV5-1 with TRBJ2-5; tentatively, D is TRBD1 or TRBD2 (5 bases each). Germline values: CDR1 SGHRS, CDR2 YFSETQ. There are 15 residues in the CDR3. V was cut by 3 bases and J by 1 base, with 13 bases left in between. Filled out from reference TRBV5-1 and TRBJ2-5, the complete variable domain reads KAGVTQTPRYLIKTRGQQVTLSCSPISGHRSVSWYQQTPGQGLQFLFEYFSETQRNKGNFPGRFSGRQFSNSRSEMNVSTLELGDSALYLCASSSGPGPQETQYFGPGTRLLVL.